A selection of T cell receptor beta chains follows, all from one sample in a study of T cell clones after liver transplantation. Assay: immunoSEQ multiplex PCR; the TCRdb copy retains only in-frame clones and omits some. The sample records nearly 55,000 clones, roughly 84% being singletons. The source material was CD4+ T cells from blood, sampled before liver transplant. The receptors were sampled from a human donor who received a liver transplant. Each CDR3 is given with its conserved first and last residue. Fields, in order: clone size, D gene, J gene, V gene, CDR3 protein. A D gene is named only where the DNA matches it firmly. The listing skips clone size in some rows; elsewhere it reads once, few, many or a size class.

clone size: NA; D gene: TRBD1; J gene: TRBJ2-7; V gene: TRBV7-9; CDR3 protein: CASSLGVGGTGVSYEQYF
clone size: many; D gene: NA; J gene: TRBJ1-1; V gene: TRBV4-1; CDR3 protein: CASSQEKIAFF
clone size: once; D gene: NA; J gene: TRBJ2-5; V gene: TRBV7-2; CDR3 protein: CASSTQVGSAIQETQYF
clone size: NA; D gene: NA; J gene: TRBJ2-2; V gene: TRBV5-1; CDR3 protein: CASSLTGMNTGELFF
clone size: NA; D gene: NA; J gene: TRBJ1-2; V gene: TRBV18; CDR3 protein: CASSEMANYGYTF
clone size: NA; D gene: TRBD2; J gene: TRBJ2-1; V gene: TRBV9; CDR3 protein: CASSVFGGRGYEQFF
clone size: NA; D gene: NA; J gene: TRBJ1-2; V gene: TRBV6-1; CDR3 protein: CASSPPGVYGYTF
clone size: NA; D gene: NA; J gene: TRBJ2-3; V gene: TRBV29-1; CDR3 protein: CSVGRGLAAADTQYF
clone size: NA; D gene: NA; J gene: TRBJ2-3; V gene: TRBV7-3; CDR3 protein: CASSNDATDTQYF
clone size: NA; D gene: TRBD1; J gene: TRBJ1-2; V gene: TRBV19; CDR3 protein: CARLPPDRSNYGYTF
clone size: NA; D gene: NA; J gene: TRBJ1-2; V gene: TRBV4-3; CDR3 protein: CASSQDYRVAYGYTF
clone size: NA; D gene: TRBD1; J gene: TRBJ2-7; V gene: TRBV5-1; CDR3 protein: CASSYTRTGPYEQYF
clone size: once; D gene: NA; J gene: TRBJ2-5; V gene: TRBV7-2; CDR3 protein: CASSLGGHQETQYF
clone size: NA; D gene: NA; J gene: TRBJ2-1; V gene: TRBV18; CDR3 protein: CASSPQDNEQFF
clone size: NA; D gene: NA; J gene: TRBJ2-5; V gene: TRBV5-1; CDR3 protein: CASSQRAGIGETQYF
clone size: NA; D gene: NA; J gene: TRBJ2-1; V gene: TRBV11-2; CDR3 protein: CASSPGRFYNEQFF
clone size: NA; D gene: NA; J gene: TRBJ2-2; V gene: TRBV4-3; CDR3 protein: CASSQDLVRTGELFF
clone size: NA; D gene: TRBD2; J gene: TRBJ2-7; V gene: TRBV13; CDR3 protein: CASSGGGYYEQYF
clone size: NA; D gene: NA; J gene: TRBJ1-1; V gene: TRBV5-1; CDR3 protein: CASSFFGDTEAFF
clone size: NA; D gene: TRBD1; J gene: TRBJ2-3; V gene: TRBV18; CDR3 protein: CASSSQGPDTQYF
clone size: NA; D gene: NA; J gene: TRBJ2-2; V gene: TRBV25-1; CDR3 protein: CASANTGELFF
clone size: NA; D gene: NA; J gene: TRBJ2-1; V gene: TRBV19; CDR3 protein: CASSPRRDSYNEQFF
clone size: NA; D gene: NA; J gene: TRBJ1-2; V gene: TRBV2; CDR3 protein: CASRPSSFSSGYTF
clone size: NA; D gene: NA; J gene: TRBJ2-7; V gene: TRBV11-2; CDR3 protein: CASSLGGAFSYEQYF
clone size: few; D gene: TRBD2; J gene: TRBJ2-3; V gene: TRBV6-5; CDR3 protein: CASSWTSGRLDTQYF
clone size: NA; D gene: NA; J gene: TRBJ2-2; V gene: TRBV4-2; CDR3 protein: CASSQGRGGAYSGELFF
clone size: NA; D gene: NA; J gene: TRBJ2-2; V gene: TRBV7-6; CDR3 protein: CASSRGLPNTGELFF
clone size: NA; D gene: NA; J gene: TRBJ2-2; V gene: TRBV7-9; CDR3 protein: CASSLGLGMGGELFF
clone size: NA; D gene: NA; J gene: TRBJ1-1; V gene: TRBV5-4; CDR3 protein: CASSLDRRNTEAFF
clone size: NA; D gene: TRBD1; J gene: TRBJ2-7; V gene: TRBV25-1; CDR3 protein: CASSEPGQGAEQYF
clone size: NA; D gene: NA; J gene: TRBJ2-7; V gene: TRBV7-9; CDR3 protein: CASSLQGAGHEQYF
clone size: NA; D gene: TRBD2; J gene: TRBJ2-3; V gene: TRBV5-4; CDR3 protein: CASSSSLQRGVTDTQYF
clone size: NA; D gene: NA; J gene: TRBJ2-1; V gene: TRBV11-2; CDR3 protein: CASSSYSERSLQFF
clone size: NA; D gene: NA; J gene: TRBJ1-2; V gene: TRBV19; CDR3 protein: CASSDTDIVRGYTF
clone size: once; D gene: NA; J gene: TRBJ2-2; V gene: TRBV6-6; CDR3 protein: CASSRETGELFF
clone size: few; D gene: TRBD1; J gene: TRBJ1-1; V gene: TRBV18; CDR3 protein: CASSPGGGYTEAFF